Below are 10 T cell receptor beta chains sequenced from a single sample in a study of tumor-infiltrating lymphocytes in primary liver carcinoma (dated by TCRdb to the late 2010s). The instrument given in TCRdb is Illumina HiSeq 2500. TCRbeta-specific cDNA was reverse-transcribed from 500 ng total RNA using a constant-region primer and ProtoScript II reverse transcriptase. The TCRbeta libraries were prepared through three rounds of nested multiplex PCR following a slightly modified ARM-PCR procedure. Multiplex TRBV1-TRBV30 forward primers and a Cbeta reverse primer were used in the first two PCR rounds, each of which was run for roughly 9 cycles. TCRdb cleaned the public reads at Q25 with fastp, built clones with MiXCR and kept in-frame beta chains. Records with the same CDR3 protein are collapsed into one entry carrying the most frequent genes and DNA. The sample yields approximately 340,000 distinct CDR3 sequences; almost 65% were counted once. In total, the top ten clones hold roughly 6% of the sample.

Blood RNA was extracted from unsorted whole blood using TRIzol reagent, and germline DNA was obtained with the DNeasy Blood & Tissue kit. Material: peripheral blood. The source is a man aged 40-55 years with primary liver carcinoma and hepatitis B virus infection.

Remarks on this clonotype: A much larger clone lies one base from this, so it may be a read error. The CDR3 region has the DNA TGTGCCATCAGTGAGGACAGGGAGTACAATGAGCAGTTCTTC. Translating it yields CAISEDREYNEQFF. The J gene is TRBJ2-1, the V gene TRBV10-3; 7 nucleotides line up with TRBD1. V gave up 2 bases and J gave up 4 bases; unmatched junction bases: 2. The CDR3 loop spans 14 amino acids. Germline assignment: CDR1 ENHRY and CDR2 SYGVKD.

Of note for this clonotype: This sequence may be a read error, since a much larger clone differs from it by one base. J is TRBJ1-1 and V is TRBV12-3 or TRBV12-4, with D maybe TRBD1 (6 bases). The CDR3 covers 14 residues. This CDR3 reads CASGTGAGETEASF. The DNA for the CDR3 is TGTGCCAGCGGGACGGGGGCAGGGGAAACTGAAGCTTCCTTT.

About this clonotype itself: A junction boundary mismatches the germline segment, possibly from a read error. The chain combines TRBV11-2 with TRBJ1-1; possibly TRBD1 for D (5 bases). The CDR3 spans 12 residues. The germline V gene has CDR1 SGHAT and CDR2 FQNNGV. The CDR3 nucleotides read TGTGCCTGCAGTGCAACGGGACCCAGCCCCTTTTTT. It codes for CACSATGPSPFF.

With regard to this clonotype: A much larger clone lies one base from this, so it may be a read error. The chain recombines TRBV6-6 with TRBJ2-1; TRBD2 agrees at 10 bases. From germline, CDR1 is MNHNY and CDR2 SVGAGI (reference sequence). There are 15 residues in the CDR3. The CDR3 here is CASSYIGTSVYDQFF. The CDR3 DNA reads TGTGCCAGCAGTTACATTGGGACTAGCGTTTATGACCAGTTCTTC.

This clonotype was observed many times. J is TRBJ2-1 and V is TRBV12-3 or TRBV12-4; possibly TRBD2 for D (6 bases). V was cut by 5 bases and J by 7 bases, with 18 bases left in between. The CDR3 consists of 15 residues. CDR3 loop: CASSPLRGGRNEQFF. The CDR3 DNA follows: TGTGCCAGCAGTCCCCTTAGAGGAGGGCGAAATGAGCAGTTCTTC.

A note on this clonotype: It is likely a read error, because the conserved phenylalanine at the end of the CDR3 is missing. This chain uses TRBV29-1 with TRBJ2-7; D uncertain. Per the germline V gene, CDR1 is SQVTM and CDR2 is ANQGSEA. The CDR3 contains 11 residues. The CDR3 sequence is CSVGSSYEQYL. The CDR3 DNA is TGCAGCGTTGGCAGCTCCTATGAGCAGTACCTC.

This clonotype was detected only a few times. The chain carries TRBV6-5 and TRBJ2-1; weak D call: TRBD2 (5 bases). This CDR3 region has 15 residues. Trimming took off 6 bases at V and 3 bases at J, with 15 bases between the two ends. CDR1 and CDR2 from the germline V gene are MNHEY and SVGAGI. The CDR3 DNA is TGTGCCAGCAGCCCTAGCTGGAGAGGCTACAATGAGCAGTTCTTC. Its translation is CASSPSWRGYNEQFF.

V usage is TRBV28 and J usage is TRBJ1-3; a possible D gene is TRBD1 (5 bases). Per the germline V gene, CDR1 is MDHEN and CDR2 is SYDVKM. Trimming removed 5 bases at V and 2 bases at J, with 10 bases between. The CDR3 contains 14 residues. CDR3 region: CASSAQVTGNTIYF. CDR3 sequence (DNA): TGTGCCAGCAGTGCACAGGTGACTGGAAACACCATATATTTT.

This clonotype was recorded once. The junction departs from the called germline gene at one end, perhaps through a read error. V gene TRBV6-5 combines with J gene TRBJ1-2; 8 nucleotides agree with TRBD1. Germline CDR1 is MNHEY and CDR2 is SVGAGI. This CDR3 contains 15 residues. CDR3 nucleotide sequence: TGTGCCAGCAGTAATGACAGGGGACAAGACTATGGCTACAACTTC. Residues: CASSNDRGQDYGYNF.

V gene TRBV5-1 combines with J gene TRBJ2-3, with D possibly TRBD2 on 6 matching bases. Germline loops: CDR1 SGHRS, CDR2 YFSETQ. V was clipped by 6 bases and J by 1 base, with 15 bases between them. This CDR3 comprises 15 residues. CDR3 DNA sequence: TGCGCCAGCAATGACGGCGGGATCCGCACAGATACGCAGTATTTT. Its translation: CASNDGGIRTDTQYF.